Reported below is one T cell receptor (beta chain). Its target is not known. The sample originates from a study of cytomegalovirus exposure and HLA in healthy donors. Study results and limitations: Sequences of the TCR beta chain were said to predict the HLA-A and HLA-B alleles of most subjects accurately. Among CMV-associated TCR beta chains, most appeared HLA-restricted in a later analysis. The number of N-insertions in an Asian-associated ancestry cluster was reportedly below the 666-donor mean in a later analysis.

The ends were cut back, 0 bases at V and 0 bases at J, with 14 bases in the middle. The CDR3 extends over 17 amino acids. Germline-derived CDR1 and CDR2 are SGHRS and YFSETQ. 60 Vbeta and 13 Jbeta primers were used in PCR. The table came from immunoSEQ multiplex PCR; TCRdb's copy has only in-frame clones and leaves some out. Its table records 150,000 to 200,000 clones. Nominally healthy donors were sampled, though unrecorded immune exposures were likely. This TCR was sampled from an older woman in good health and CMV-seronegative. The chain is built from TRBV5-1 and TRBJ2-3; a possible D gene is TRBD1 (6 bases). The specimen was PBMCs. Here the CDR3 DNA reads TGCGCCAGCAGCTTGGCAAGACAGGCCCCTAGCACAGATACGCAGTATTTT. Translating it yields CASSLARQAPSTDTQYF.